The present T cell receptor (beta chain) was sequenced within a study of blood T cell repertoires in COVID-19. Overall study: The United States, Italy and Spain supplied acute and convalescent COVID-19 samples.

Per the original data handling: The authors estimated nucleated cell counts from reference gene primer amplification. Method: immunoSEQ multiplex PCR; TCRdb's copy keeps in-frame clones and lacks some. V, J and clone size derive from that table, while D and trimming were established from the DNA sequence. The table records 300,000 to 350,000 clones, more than 75% of them present only once. V was cut by 2 bases and J by 3 bases, with 8 bases left in between. Germline CDR1 MDHEN, CDR2 SYDVKM. There are 14 residues in the CDR3. The rearrangement joins TRBV28 to TRBJ1-3; D is undetermined. The clonotype was recovered from a woman younger than 35 who had recovered from COVID-19. The sample taken for sequencing was peripheral blood. For the CDR3, the DNA is TGTGCCAGCAGTTTAGGAGGTTTTGGAAACACCATATATTTT. Encoded protein: CASSLGGFGNTIYF.